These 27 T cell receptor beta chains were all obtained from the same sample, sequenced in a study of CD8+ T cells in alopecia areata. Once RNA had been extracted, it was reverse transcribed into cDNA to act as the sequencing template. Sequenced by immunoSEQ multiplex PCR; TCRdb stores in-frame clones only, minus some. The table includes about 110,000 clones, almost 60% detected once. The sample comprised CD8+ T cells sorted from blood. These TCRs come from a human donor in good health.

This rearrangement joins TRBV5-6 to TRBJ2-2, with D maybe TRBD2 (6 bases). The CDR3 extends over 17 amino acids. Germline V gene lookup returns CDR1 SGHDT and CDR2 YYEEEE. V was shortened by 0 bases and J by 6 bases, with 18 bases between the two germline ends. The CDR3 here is CASSLGTTATAAGELFF. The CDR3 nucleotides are TGTGCCAGCAGCTTGGGGACTACCGCTACCGCCGCCGGGGAGCTGTTTTTT.

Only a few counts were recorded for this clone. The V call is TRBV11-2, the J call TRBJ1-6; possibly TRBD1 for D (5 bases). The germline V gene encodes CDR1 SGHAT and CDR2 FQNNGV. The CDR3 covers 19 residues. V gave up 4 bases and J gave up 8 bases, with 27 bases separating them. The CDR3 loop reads CASSSPRGGTGTIDSPLHF. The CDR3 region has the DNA TGTGCCAGCAGCTCCCCGCGTGGGGGGACCGGGACGATCGATTCACCCCTCCACTTT.

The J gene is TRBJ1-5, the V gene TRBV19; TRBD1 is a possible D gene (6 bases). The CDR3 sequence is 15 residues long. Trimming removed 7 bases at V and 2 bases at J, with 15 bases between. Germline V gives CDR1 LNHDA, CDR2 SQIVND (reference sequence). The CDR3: CASTMGAGGNQPQHF. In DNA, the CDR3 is TGTGCCAGTACCATGGGGGCAGGGGGCAATCAGCCCCAGCATTTT.

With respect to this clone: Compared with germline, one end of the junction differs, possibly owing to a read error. CDR3 sequence: CASSLVSFQEIQYF. In nucleotides, the CDR3 is TGCGCCAGCAGCTTGGTTTCATTCCAAGAGATCCAGTACTTC. The V and J genes are TRBV5-1 and TRBJ2-5; D remains unclear. Per the germline V gene, CDR1 is SGHRS and CDR2 is YFSETQ. The CDR3 loop spans 14 amino acids.

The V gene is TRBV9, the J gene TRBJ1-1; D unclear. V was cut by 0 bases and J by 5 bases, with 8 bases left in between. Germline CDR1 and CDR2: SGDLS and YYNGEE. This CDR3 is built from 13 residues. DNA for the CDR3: TGTGCCAGCAGCGTAGGCGTCAGTACTGAAGCTTTCTTT. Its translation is CASSVGVSTEAFF.

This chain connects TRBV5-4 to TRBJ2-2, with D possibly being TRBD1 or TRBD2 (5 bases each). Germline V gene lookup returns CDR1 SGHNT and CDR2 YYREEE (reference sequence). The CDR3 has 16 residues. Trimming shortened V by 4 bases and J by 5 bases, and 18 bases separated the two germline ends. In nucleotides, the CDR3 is TGTGCCAGCAGCCCTACTGAAGGGACGAGGACCGGGGAGCTGTTTTTT. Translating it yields CASSPTEGTRTGELFF.

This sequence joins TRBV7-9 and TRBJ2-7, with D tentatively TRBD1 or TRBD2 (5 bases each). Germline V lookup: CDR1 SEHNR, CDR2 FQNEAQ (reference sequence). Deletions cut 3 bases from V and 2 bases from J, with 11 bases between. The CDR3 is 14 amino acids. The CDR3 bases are TGTGCCAGCAGCTTGCCGGGACCAACCTACGAGCAGTACTTC. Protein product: CASSLPGPTYEQYF.

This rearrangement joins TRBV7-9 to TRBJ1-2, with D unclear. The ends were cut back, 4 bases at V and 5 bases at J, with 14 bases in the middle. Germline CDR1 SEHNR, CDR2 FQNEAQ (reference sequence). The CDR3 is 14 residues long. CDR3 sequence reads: CASSSSRLGYGYTF. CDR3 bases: TGTGCCAGCAGCTCCTCCCGGTTGGGGTATGGCTACACCTTC.

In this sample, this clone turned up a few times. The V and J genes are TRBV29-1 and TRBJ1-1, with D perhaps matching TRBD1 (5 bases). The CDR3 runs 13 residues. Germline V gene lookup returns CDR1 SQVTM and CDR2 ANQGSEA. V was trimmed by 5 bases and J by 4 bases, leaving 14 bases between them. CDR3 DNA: TGCAGCGTTTGGGGGGAGGGGATCACTGAAGCTTTCTTT. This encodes CSVWGEGITEAFF. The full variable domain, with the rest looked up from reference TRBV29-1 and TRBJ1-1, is SAVISQKPSRDICQRGTSLTIQCQVDSQVTMMFWYRQQPGQSLTLIATANQGSEATYESGFVIDKFPISRPNLTFSTLTVSNMSPEDSSIYLCSVWGEGITEAFFGQGTRLTVV.

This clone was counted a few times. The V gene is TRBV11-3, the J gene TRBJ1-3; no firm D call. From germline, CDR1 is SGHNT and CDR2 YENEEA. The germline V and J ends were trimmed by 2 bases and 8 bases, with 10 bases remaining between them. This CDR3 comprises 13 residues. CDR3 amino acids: CASSLREEDTIYF. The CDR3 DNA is TGTGCCAGCAGCTTAAGGGAAGAGGACACCATATATTTT.

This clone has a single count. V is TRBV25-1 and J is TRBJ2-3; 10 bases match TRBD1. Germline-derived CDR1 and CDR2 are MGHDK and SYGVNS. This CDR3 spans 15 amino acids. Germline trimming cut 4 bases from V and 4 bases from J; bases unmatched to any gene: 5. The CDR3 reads CASSVEGQGADTQYF. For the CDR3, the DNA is TGTGCCAGCAGTGTGGAAGGACAGGGGGCAGATACGCAGTATTTT.

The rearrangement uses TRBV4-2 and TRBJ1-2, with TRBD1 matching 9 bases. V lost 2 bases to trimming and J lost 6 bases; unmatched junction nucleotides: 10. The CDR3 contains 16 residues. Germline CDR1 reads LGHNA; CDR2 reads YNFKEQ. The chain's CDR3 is CASSQTDRGLIDGYTF. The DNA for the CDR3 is TGTGCCAGCAGCCAAACGGACAGGGGATTAATCGATGGCTACACCTTC.

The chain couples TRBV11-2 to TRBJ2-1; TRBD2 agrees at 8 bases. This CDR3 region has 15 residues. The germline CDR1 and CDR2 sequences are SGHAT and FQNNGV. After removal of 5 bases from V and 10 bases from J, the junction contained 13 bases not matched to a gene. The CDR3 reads CASSMTGGPGHEQFF. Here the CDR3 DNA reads TGTGCCAGCAGCATGACGGGGGGGCCTGGACACGAGCAGTTCTTC. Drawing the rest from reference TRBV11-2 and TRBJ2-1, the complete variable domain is EAGVAQSPRYKIIEKRQSVAFWCNPISGHATLYWYQQILGQGPKLLIQFQNNGVVDDSQLPKDRFSAERLKGVDSTLKIQPAKLEDSAVYLCASSMTGGPGHEQFFGPGTRLTVL.

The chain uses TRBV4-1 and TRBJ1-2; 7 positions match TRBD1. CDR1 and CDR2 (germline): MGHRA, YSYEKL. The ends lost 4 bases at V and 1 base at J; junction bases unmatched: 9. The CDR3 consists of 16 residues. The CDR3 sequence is CASSLPGDSLNYGYTF. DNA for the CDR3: TGCGCCAGCAGCCTCCCGGGGGACAGCCTTAACTATGGCTACACCTTC.

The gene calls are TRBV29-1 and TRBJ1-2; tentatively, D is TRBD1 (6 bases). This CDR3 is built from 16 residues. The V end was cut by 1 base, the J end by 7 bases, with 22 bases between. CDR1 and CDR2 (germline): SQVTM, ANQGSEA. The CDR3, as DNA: TGCAGCGTTGAAGGCGTACCCTCATCTGGACAGCCTGGCTACACCTTC. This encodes CSVEGVPSSGQPGYTF.

CDR3 sequence reads: CASSFILSASYEQYF. The CDR3 bases are TGCGCCAGCAGCTTTATTTTAAGCGCCTCCTACGAGCAGTACTTC. This chain links TRBV5-1 with TRBJ2-7; D unclear. V was cut by 2 bases and J by 0 bases, with 12 bases left in between. The CDR3 has 15 residues. Germline loops: CDR1 SGHRS, CDR2 YFSETQ.

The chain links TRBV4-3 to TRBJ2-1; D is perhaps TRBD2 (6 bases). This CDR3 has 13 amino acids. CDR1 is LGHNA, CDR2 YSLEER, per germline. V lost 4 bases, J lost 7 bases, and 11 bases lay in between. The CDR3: CASSPVGGNEQFF. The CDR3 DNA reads TGCGCCAGCAGCCCTGTTGGGGGGAATGAGCAGTTCTTC.

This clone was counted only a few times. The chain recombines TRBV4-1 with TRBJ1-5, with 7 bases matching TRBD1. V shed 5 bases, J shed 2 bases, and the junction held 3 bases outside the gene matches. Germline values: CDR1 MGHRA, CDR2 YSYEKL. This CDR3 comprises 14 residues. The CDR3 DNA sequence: TGCGCCAGCAGCGTTGGACAGGGCAATCAGCCCCAGCATTTT. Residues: CASSVGQGNQPQHF.

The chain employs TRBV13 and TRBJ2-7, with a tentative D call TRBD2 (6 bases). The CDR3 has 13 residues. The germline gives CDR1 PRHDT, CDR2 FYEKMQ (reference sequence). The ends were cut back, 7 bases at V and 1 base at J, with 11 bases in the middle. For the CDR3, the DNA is TGTGCCAGCACGACCCGGGGGTCCTACGAGCAGTACTTC. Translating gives CASTTRGSYEQYF.

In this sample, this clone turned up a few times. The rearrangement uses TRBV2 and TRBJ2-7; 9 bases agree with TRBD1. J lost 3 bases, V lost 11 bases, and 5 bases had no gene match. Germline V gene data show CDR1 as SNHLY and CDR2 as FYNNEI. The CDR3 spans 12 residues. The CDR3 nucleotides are TGTGCCTGTGGGACAGGGATCTACGAGCAGTACTTC. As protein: CACGTGIYEQYF.

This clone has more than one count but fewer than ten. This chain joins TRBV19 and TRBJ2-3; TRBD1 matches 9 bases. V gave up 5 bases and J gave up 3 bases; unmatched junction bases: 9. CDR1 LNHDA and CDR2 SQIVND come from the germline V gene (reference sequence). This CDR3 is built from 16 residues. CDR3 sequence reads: CASSASDRGRTDTQYF. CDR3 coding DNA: TGTGCCAGTAGTGCCTCGGACAGGGGCAGGACAGATACGCAGTATTTT. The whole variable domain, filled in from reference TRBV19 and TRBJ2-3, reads DGGITQSPKYLFRKEGQNVTLSCEQNLNHDAMYWYRQDPGQGLRLIYYSQIVNDFQKGDIAEGYSVSREKKESFPLTVTSAQKNPTAFYLCASSASDRGRTDTQYFGPGTRLTVL.

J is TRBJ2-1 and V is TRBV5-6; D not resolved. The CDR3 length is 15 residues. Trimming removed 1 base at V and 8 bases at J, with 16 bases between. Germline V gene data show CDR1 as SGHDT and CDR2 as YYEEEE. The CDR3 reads CASSLSPGSGDEQFF. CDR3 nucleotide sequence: TGTGCCAGCAGCTTGTCCCCCGGGTCGGGCGATGAGCAGTTCTTC.

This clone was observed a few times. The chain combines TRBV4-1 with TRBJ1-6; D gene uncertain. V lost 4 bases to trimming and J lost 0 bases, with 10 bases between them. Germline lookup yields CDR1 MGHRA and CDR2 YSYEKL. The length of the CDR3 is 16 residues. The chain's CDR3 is CASSLGPSSYNSPLHF. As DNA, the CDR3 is TGCGCCAGCAGCCTCGGGCCAAGCTCCTATAATTCACCCCTCCACTTT.

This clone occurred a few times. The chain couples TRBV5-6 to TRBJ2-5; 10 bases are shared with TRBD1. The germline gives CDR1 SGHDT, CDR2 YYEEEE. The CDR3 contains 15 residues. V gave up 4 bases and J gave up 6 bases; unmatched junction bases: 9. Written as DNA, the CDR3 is TGTGCCAGCAGCCCGGACGGGACAGGGGTACAGACCCAGTACTTC. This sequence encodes CASSPDGTGVQTQYF.

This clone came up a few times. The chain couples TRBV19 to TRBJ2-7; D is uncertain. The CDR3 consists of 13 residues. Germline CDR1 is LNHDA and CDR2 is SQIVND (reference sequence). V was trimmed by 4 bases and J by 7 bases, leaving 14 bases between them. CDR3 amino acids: CASSKVAVGEQYF. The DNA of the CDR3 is TGTGCCAGTAGTAAGGTCGCCGTTGGAGAGCAGTACTTC.

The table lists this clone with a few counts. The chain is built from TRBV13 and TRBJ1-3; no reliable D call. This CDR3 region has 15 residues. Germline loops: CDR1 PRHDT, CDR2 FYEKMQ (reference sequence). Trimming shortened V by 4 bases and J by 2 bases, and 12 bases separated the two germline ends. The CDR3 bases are TGTGCCAGCAGCTCCGGACCGAGAACTGGAAACACCATATATTTT. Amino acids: CASSSGPRTGNTIYF.

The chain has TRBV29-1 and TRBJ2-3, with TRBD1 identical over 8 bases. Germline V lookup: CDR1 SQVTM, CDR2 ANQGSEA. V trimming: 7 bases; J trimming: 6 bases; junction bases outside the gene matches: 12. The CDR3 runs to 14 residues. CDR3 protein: CSAKTGVPGDTQYF. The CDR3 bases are TGCAGCGCCAAGACAGGGGTGCCGGGGGATACGCAGTATTTT.